A selection of T cell receptor beta chains follows, all from one sample in a study of shared clonotypes between healthy human individuals. Clones were read by immunoSEQ multiplex PCR, and TCRdb kept only the in-frame ones, dropping some. The data show around 600,000 clones, with about 98% seen just once and 0.25% to 0.35% held by the top ten. Sequencing was done on a sample of naive CD8+ T cells sorted from blood. The receptors stem from a man aged 25 to 40 in good health. CDR3s include the opening cysteine and the closing phenylalanine or tryptophan. Size is stated for part of the rows, as once, few or many counts, or as a class when the clone is expanded.

j_call: TRBJ2-7
v_call: TRBV7-9
clone_size: -
cdr3_aa: CASSLARDSSYEQYF

j_call: TRBJ2-7
v_call: TRBV10-2
clone_size: -
cdr3_aa: CASSPTRWRDEQYF

j_call: TRBJ2-7
v_call: TRBV5-1
clone_size: -
cdr3_aa: CASSLAPLYEQYF

j_call: TRBJ1-1
v_call: TRBV5-6
clone_size: -
cdr3_aa: CASSFQNTEAFF

j_call: TRBJ2-3
v_call: TRBV9
clone_size: -
cdr3_aa: CASSVVASGIPTDTQYF

j_call: TRBJ1-5
v_call: TRBV27
clone_size: -
cdr3_aa: CASSEGNQPQHF

j_call: TRBJ1-1
v_call: TRBV14
clone_size: once
cdr3_aa: CASSSTLRLGFGTEAFF

j_call: TRBJ2-1
v_call: TRBV19
clone_size: -
cdr3_aa: CASSADSFNEQFF

j_call: TRBJ2-7
v_call: TRBV2
clone_size: -
cdr3_aa: CASSEALRTLHNEQYF

j_call: TRBJ2-2
v_call: TRBV7-3
clone_size: -
cdr3_aa: CASSPSGREHTGELFF